This TCR beta chain was captured by sequencing in a study of blood T cell repertoires in COVID-19. For the study at large: Nucleic acid was either cDNA or gDNA, and it came from T cells, B-cell-depleted T cells, or PBMCs.

In the original analysis: Reference gene primer amplification in the assay estimated nucleated cell counts. The assay was immunoSEQ multiplex PCR, and TCRdb's table has in-frame clones only and misses some. The V and J calls and clone size are taken from that table; D and trimming were inferred from the DNA. Altogether around 84,000 clones are present, about three quarters being singletons, with the ten largest covering more than 5%. Sequenced material: peripheral blood. The sequence came from a man in his fifties with active or convalescent COVID-19.

The CDR3 region has the DNA TGCGCCAGCAGCCAAGATGGGGCAGGGGGGGAAAAACTGTTTTTT. Translated, it gives CASSQDGAGGEKLFF. The chain recombines TRBV4-1 with TRBJ1-4; 7 nucleotides line up with TRBD1. Germline V gives CDR1 MGHRA, CDR2 YSYEKL. With 0 bases clipped from V and 8 bases from J, the junction kept 6 bases outside the gene matches. The CDR3 runs 15 residues.